This T cell receptor delta chain was sequenced during a study of gamma-delta chains in newborns, infants, children. Study overall: Innate gammadelta T cells reportedly expand polyclonally right after birth, driven by microbial exposure, per the title.

TCRdb repeated clone calling on the reads with CATT. Of under 8,500 delta-chain clones listed, more than 0.6% are singletons. This clone has a handful of counts. With a much larger clone just one base away, this may be a read error. Within the sample, other DNA sequences also encode this same CDR3. CDR1 GEAIGNYY and CDR2 EKD come from the germline V gene. The CDR3 is 15 amino acids. The V gene is TRDV2, the J gene TRDJ2, with 10 bases matching TRDD3. The sample was blood. The clonotype was recovered from a child who was a newborn, infant or young child, either healthy, febrile or measles-vaccinated (not recorded which). This CDR3 reads CACDILGDLTAHLFF. CDR3 bases: TGTGCCTGTGACATACTGGGGGATCTGACAGCACACCTCTTCTTT.